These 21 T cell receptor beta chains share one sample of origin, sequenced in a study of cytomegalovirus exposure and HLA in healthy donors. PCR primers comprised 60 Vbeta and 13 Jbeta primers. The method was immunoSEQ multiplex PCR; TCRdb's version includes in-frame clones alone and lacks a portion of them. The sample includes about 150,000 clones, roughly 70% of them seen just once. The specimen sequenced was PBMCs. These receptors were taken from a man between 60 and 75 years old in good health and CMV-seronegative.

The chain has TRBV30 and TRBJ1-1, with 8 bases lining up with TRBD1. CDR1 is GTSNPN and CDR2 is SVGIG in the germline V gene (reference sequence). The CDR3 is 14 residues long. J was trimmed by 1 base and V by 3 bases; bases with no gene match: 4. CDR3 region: CAWSSQGGNTEAFF. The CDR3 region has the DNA TGTGCCTGGAGCTCACAGGGGGGGAACACTGAAGCTTTCTTT.

DNA of the CDR3: TGTGCCAGCAGCGGAACAGGGGGTAGTTTGGGGAATGAGCAGTTCTTC. The encoded protein is CASSGTGGSLGNEQFF. V and J are TRBV9 and TRBJ2-1; 8 positions agree with TRBD1. CDR1 is SGDLS and CDR2 is YYNGEE in the germline V gene. Trimming cost V 3 bases and J 7 bases; bases outside gene matches: 12. The CDR3 is made up of 16 amino acids.

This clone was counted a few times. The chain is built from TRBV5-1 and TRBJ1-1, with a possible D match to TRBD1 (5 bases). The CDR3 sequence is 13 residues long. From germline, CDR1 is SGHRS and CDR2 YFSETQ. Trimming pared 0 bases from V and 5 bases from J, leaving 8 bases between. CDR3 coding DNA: TGCGCCAGCAGCTTGGACAGGTGGACTGAAGCTTTCTTT. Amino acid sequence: CASSLDRWTEAFF.

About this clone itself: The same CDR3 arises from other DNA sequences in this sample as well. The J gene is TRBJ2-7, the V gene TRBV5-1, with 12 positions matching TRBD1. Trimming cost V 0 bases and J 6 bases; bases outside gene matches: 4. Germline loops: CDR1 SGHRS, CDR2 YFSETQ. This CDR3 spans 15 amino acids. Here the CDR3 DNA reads TGCGCCAGCAGCTTGGGGGGACAGGGGGCTTCCGAGCAGTACTTC. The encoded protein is CASSLGGQGASEQYF.

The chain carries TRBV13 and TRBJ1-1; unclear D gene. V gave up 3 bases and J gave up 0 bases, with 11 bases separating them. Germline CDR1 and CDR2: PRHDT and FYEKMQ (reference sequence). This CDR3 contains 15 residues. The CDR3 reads CASSFPRGMNTEAFF. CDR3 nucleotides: TGTGCCAGCAGCTTTCCGCGAGGGATGAACACTGAAGCTTTCTTT.

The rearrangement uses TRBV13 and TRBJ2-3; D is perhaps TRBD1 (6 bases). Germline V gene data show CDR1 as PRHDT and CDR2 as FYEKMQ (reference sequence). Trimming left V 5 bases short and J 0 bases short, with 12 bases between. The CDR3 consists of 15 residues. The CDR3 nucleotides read TGTGCCAGCAGCCCGGGGACAAATAGCACAGATACGCAGTATTTT. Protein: CASSPGTNSTDTQYF.

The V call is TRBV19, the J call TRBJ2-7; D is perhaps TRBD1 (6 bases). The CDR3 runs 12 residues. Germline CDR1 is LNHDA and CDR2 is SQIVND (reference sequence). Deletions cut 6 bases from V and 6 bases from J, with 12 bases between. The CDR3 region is CASRQQGLEQYF. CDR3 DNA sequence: TGTGCCAGTAGGCAACAGGGTCTCGAGCAGTACTTC.

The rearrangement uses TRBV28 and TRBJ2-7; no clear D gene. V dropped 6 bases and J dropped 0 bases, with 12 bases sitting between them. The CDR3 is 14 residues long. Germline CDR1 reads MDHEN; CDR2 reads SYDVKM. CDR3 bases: TGTGCCAGCAGCGTCACAGTCGGCTCCTACGAGCAGTACTTC. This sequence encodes CASSVTVGSYEQYF. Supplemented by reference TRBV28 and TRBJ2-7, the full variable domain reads DVKVTQSSRYLVKRTGEKVFLECVQDMDHENMFWYRQDPGLGLRLIYFSYDVKMKEKGDIPEGYSVSREKKERFSLILESASTNQTSMYLCASSVTVGSYEQYFGPGTRLTVT.

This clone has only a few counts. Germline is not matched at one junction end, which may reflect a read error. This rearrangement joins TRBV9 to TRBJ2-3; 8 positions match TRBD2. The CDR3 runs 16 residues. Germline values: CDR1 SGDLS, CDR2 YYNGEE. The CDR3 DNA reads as TGTGCCAGCAACGTAGAGACTAGCGTGCCCACAGATACGCAGTATTTT. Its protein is CASNVETSVPTDTQYF.

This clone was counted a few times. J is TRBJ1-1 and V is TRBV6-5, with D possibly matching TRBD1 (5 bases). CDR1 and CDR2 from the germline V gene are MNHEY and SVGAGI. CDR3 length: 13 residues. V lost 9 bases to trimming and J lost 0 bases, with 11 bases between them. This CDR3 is CASGGALNTEAFF. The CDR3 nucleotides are TGTGCCAGTGGCGGGGCCCTGAACACTGAAGCTTTCTTT.

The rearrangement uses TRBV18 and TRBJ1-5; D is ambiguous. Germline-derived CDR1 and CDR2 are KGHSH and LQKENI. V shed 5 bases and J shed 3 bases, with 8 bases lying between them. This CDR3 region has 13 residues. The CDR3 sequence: CASSYWSNQPQHF. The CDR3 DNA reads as TGTGCCAGCTCATACTGGTCCAATCAGCCCCAGCATTTT.

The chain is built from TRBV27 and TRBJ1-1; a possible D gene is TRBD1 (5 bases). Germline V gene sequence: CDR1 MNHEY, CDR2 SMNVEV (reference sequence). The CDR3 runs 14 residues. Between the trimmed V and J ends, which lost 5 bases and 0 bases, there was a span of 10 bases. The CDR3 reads CASSPRGVNTEAFF. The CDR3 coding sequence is TGTGCCAGCAGTCCCCGGGGGGTGAACACTGAAGCTTTCTTT.

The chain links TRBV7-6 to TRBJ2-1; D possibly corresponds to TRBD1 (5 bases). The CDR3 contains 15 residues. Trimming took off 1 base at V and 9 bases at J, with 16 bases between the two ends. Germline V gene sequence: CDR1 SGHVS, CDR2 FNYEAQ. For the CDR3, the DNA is TGTGCCAGCAGCTTAGTTTCCAGGGTAGGGCGTGAGCAGTTCTTC. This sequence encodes CASSLVSRVGREQFF.

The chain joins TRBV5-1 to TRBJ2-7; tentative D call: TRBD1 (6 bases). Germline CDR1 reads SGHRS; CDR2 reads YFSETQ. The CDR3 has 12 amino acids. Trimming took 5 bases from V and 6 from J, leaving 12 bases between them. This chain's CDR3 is CASSERGTEQYF. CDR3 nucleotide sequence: TGCGCCAGCAGTGAAAGGGGGACCGAGCAGTACTTC.

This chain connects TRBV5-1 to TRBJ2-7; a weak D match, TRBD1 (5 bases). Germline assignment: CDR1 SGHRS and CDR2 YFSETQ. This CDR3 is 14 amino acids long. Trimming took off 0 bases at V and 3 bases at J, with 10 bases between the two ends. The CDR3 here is CASSLGQGIYEQYF. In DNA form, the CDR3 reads TGCGCCAGCAGCTTGGGGCAGGGCATCTACGAGCAGTACTTC.

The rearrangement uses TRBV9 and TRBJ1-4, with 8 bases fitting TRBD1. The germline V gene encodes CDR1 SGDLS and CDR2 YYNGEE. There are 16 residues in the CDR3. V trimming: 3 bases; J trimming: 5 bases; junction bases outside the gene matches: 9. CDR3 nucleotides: TGTGCCAGCAGCGATCTGTCCACAGGGGGGAATGAAAAACTGTTTTTT. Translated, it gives CASSDLSTGGNEKLFF.

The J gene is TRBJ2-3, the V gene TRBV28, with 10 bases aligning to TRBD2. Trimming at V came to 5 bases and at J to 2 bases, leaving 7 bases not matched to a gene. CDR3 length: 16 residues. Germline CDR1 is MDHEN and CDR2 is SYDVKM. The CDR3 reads CASSIRTSGFTDTQYF. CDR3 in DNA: TGTGCCAGCAGTATCCGGACTAGCGGTTTCACAGATACGCAGTATTTT.

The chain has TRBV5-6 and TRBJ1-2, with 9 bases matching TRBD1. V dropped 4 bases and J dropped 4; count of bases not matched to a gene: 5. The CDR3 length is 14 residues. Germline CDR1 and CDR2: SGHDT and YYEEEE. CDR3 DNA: TGTGCCAGCAGCGGACAGGGGCGCTTCTATGGCTACACCTTC. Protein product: CASSGQGRFYGYTF.

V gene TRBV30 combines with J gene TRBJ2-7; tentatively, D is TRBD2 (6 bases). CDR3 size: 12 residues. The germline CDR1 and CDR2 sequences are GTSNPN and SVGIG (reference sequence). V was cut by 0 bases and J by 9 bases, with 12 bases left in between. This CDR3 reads CAWSVEGLGQYF. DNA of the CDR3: TGTGCCTGGAGTGTAGAGGGACTCGGGCAGTACTTC.

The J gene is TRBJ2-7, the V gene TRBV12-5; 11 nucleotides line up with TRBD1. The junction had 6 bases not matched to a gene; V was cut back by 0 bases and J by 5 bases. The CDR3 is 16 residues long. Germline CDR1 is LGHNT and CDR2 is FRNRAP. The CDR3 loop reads CASGLVTGQGVHEQYF. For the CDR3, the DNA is TGTGCTAGTGGTTTGGTAACGGGACAGGGGGTCCACGAGCAGTACTTC.

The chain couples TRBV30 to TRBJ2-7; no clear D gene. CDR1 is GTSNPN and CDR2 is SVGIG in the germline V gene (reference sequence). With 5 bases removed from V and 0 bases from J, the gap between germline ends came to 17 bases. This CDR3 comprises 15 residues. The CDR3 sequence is CAWGPRSLSSYEQYF. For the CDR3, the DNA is TGTGCCTGGGGTCCGCGGAGTTTAAGCTCCTACGAGCAGTACTTC.